This T cell receptor (beta chain) originates from a study of tumor-infiltrating lymphocytes in localized non-small cell lung cancer (dated by TCRdb to the early 2020s). Regarding the complete study: The cohort covered several histologies, both smokers and never-smokers, and patients whose samples were collected after neoadjuvant chemotherapy. A total of around 50 patients were included in the paired tumor versus uninvolved lung comparison of immunoSEQ T-cell fraction. In total, the ICON cohort consisted of over a hundred surgical patients with localized non-small cell lung cancer who had their tumors resected. Resected tumor tissue and uninvolved lung tissue described as non-adjacent to the tumor were contributed by each patient, with both tissues obtained from the same patient. Flow cytometry, multiplex immunofluorescence, RNA-seq, exome sequencing and proteomics were applied to the same patients as TCR sequencing, which was one of several integrated assays.

In this sample, this clone turned up a few times. Its antigen has not been determined. Per-base quality was not reported, and no clone a single base away is much larger than it. General findings and caveats noted by the study authors: Assay coverage varied across patients depending on available tissue quantity, so only a subset of the cohort had TCR sequencing. Because different pieces of the same tissue were used for different assays, technical variation could not be separated from intratumor heterogeneity. No difference in TCR-derived T-cell fraction was observed between the flow cytometry-defined immunotypes IM1 (good prognosis) and IM2 (poor prognosis). Higher T cell infiltration in tumors than in uninvolved lung tissue was supported by TCRbeta sequencing, consistent with immunofluorescence CD3 counts.

TCR sequencing with the immunoSEQ assay provided the T-cell fraction in tumor and uninvolved lung tissue. Per the authors' processing: In the survival analysis, patients were divided into a high T-cell fraction group (upper tertile) and a low T-cell fraction group (lower two tertiles), and the two groups were compared using a log-rank test. A signed-rank test was used to test differences in T-cell fraction between paired tumor and uninvolved lung samples. Here the immuneACCESS table is served through TCRdb, limited to in-frame sequences with V and J called. Missing clones are a known gap in these copies; in checked studies unresolved V genes cover under half, and the rest lacks a known reason. For V, J and clone size, that table is used; D and trimming come from the DNA. The sample yields around 12,000 clones; approximately 85% were counted once. Jointly, the top ten make up under 4.5% of the sample.

The first patient joined ICON in the first half of 2016, and enrollment wrapped up when the last patient was enrolled in the second half of 2018. A subcohort of under 90 patients provided fresh tumor and matched uninvolved tissue for in-depth immune analyses, with TCR sequencing among those analyses. No cell sorting was done, and TCR sequencing was instead run on DNA isolated from bulk tissue. The material sequenced was uninvolved lung tissue not adjacent to the tumor. The TCR originated in a human donor with non-small cell lung cancer.

The CDR3 loop reads CASSEVGPYEQYF. At the DNA level, the sequence is TGTGCCAGCAGTGAAGTTGGACCCTACGAGCAGTACTTC. The chain is made from TRBV6-1 and TRBJ2-7, with an unclear D gene assignment. Per the germline V gene, MNHNS is the CDR1 and SASEGT is the CDR2. V and J are truncated by 1 base and 2 bases respectively, leaving an intervening sequence of 6 bases. The CDR3, from cysteine to phenylalanine, totals 13 residues. Only CDR3 DNA remains: 39 bases, in frame from the first base.